The 10 T cell receptor beta chains presented below share a single source sample, sequenced in a study of cytomegalovirus exposure and HLA in healthy donors. The PCR contained 60 Vbeta and 13 Jbeta primers. The table came from immunoSEQ multiplex PCR; TCRdb's copy has only in-frame clones and leaves some out. This sample has 100,000 to 150,000 clones; about 79% occur once, and the top ten carry around 1.8%. The sequenced sample consisted of PBMCs. The receptors were gathered from a man aged 45-65 years in good health and CMV-seronegative.

The chain carries TRBV6-5 and TRBJ1-1; no reliable D call. From germline, CDR1 is MNHEY and CDR2 SVGAGI. The CDR3 covers 13 residues. Trimming cost V 5 bases and J 6 bases, with 13 bases left between them. The CDR3 bases are TGTGCCAGCAGTGCCGCCAGTAATGCTGAAGCTTTCTTT. Amino acids: CASSAASNAEAFF.

V and J are TRBV19 and TRBJ1-2, with no clear D. Germline V gene data show CDR1 as LNHDA and CDR2 as SQIVND (reference sequence). V shed 1 base and J shed 2 bases, with 11 bases lying between them. CDR3 length: 15 amino acids. The CDR3 nucleotides read TGTGCCAGTAGTATAGTACAGCCTCGGAACTATGGCTACACCTTC. Encoded protein: CASSIVQPRNYGYTF.

This clone was recorded once. The V call is TRBV4-1, the J call TRBJ2-3; D perhaps matches TRBD1 (6 bases). The germline CDR1 and CDR2 sequences are MGHRA and YSYEKL. V was trimmed by 0 bases and J by 3 bases, leaving 19 bases between them. The CDR3 sequence is 18 residues long. The chain's CDR3 is CASSQDNARWGLTDTQYF. The DNA of the CDR3 is TGCGCCAGCAGCCAAGACAACGCTCGATGGGGGCTGACAGATACGCAGTATTTT.

This sequence joins TRBV6-5 and TRBJ1-5, with D uncertain. V shed 6 bases and J shed 6 bases, with 9 bases lying between them. CDR3 length: 12 residues. Germline V gives CDR1 MNHEY, CDR2 SVGAGI. The CDR3 bases are TGTGCCAGCAGAGTAAAGCGTCAGCCCCAGCATTTT. This encodes CASRVKRQPQHF.

The genes are TRBV5-1 and TRBJ2-5; TRBD1 agrees at 8 bases. The V gene's germline CDR1 is SGHRS and CDR2 YFSETQ. CDR3 length: 13 amino acids. The junction had 6 bases not matched to a gene; V was cut back by 7 bases and J by 4 bases. CDR3 loop: CASGQGARETQYF. Here the CDR3 DNA reads TGCGCCAGCGGCCAGGGGGCTCGAGAGACCCAGTACTTC. The complete variable domain, with remaining parts taken from reference TRBV5-1 and TRBJ2-5, reads KAGVTQTPRYLIKTRGQQVTLSCSPISGHRSVSWYQQTPGQGLQFLFEYFSETQRNKGNFPGRFSGRQFSNSRSEMNVSTLELGDSALYLCASGQGARETQYFGPGTRLLVL.

The genes are TRBV6-5 and TRBJ2-5, with a possible D match to TRBD2 (5 bases). CDR1 is MNHEY, CDR2 SVGAGI, per germline. V was trimmed by 2 bases and J by 1 base, leaving 11 bases between them. This CDR3 region has 15 residues. As DNA, the CDR3 is TGTGCCAGCAGTTACCGTCAGACTATCCAAGAGACCCAGTACTTC. It specifies CASSYRQTIQETQYF.

A few counts support this clone. The chain links TRBV19 to TRBJ1-2; 7 bases map to TRBD1. The germline CDR1 and CDR2 sequences are LNHDA and SQIVND (reference sequence). V was clipped by 4 bases and J by 5 bases; unmatched bases: 16. The CDR3 length is 17 residues. CDR3 protein: CASSTDRDSYTSYGYTF. The CDR3 nucleotides are TGTGCCAGTAGTACCGACCGGGACAGCTACACAAGTTATGGCTACACCTTC.

The chain employs TRBV7-9 and TRBJ2-7; 7 nucleotides line up with TRBD2. The germline V gene encodes CDR1 SEHNR and CDR2 FQNEAQ (reference sequence). The CDR3 contains 15 residues. With V trimmed by 1 base and J by 2 bases, 5 bases remained unmatched. DNA of the CDR3: TGTGCCAGCAGCTTAGGCGGGGGAGAAGCCTACGAGCAGTACTTC. As protein: CASSLGGGEAYEQYF.

The chain couples TRBV7-9 to TRBJ1-1; 7 bases line up with TRBD1. The germline CDR1 and CDR2 sequences are SEHNR and FQNEAQ (reference sequence). CDR3 length: 14 amino acids. V lost 6 bases and J lost 3; bases outside the gene matches: 7. The CDR3 DNA reads TGTGCCAGCAGAACATCCGACAGGGACACTGAAGCTTTCTTT. Its translation is CASRTSDRDTEAFF.

This chain connects TRBV5-1 to TRBJ2-5; 10 bases are shared with TRBD2. With V trimmed by 2 bases and J by 2 bases, 3 bases remained unmatched. Germline V gives CDR1 SGHRS, CDR2 YFSETQ. The length of the CDR3 is 15 residues. The CDR3 loop is CASSFLTSGQETQYF. In nucleotides, the CDR3 is TGCGCCAGCAGCTTCTTGACTAGCGGGCAAGAGACCCAGTACTTC.